Listed below are T cell receptor beta chains from one sample, sequenced in a study of T cell repertoires in cytomegalovirus infection. MiXCR, applied by TCRdb to the reads, yields one record per CDR3 protein. This table holds 150,000 to 160,000 distinct CDR3 sequences, 23% found once. The sequenced sample was PBMCs. These receptors all stem from a human donor in good health (CMV status not recorded). Some clones in this sample may be carry-over from other donors' samples. The CDR3 runs from the conserved cysteine through the conserved F or W. D genes are given only for firm matches. A row's size may be missing; if present it is once, few, many or a size class.

j_call	d_call	clone_size	v_call	cdr3_nt	cdr3_aa
TRBJ1-5	TRBD1	-	TRBV28	TGTGCCAGCAGGGCTACAGGGGGCGGCAATCAGCCCCAGCATTTT	CASRATGGGNQPQHF
TRBJ2-7	-	many	TRBV6-5	TGTGCCAGCAGGCCAGGTTCCCTCAGGGAGCAGTACTTC	CASRPGSLREQYF
TRBJ2-2	-	-	TRBV23-1	TGCGCCAGCCTGCCAAGGGGAAACACCGGGGAGCTGTTTTTT	CASLPRGNTGELFF
TRBJ2-3	TRBD2	few	TRBV3-1	TGTGCCAGCAGCCAAGAACTAGCGGGAGGGCCTGCAGATACGCAGTATTTT	CASSQELAGGPADTQYF
TRBJ1-4	-	few	TRBV5-4	TGTGCCAGCAGCTTGGAAGGGAACGAAAAACTGTTTTTT	CASSLEGNEKLFF
TRBJ2-7	TRBD2	few	TRBV7-2	TGTGCCAGCAGCCGGACTAGCGGCTCCTACGAGCAGTACTTC	CASSRTSGSYEQYF
TRBJ2-2	TRBD2	few	TRBV7-8	TGTGCCAGCAGCTCCGGGGGGGCGGGCACCGGGGAGCTGTTTTTT	CASSSGGAGTGELFF
TRBJ1-2	-	few	TRBV6-2/TRBV6-3	TGTGCCAGCAGTTACTCAGGACAGAACTGGGGCTACACCTTC	CASSYSGQNWGYTF
TRBJ2-5	-	-	TRBV20-1	TGCAGTGCTAGAGTCCGTAAGGGATCCTCCACCCAAGAGACCCAGTACTTC	CSARVRKGSSTQETQYF
TRBJ2-5	TRBD2	-	TRBV6-6	TGTGCCAGCACCAGAAGTAGCGGGGTAGAGACCCAGTACTTC	CASTRSSGVETQYF
TRBJ2-1	TRBD2	many	TRBV7-3	TGTGCCAGCAGCTTAACCGGGACTAGCGAAAACAATGAGCAGTTCTTC	CASSLTGTSENNEQFF
TRBJ2-7	-	many	TRBV12-3/TRBV12-4	TGTGCCAGCAGTTCACGGTACGAGCAGTACTTC	CASSSRYEQYF
TRBJ2-3	TRBD2	many	TRBV7-3	TGTGCCAGCAGCTTAACCGGACTAGCGGGAGGGCCGGATACGCAGTATTTT	CASSLTGLAGGPDTQYF
TRBJ1-1	-	-	TRBV18	TGTGCCAGCTCACCCCGGGAGGGCCGCCCCCTTAACACTGAAGCTTTCTTT	CASSPREGRPLNTEAFF
TRBJ2-2	-	-	TRBV5-1	TGCGCCAGCAGCTTGACGGTCACCGGGGAGCTGTTTTTT	CASSLTVTGELFF
TRBJ2-7	-	many	TRBV7-2	TGTGCCAGCAGCACCGGACGGTACGAGCAGTACTTC	CASSTGRYEQYF
TRBJ2-3	-	-	TRBV5-1	TGCGCCAGCAGAACGGGCCCAAGCACAGATACGCAGTATTTT	CASRTGPSTDTQYF
TRBJ1-2	TRBD1	-	TRBV28	TGTGCCAGCAGAATAGGCGGGACAGGCTCTAGCTATGGCTACACCTTC	CASRIGGTGSSYGYTF
TRBJ1-2	-	few	TRBV27	TGTGCCAGCGGGTTTGAGAACTATGGCTACACCTTC	CASGFENYGYTF
TRBJ2-1	TRBD2	many	TRBV7-2	TGTGCCAGCAGCTTAGTTAGCGGGGATTCCTACAATGAGCAGTTCTTC	CASSLVSGDSYNEQFF
TRBJ1-1	TRBD1	-	TRBV14	TGTGCCAGCAGCGCCCGACAGGGGGCGAACACTGAAGCTTTCTTT	CASSARQGANTEAFF
TRBJ2-5	-	many	TRBV7-2	TGTGCCAGCAGCTTAGACCGGGGCACGGAGACCCAGTACTTC	CASSLDRGTETQYF
TRBJ2-2	TRBD2	-	TRBV3-1	TGTGCCAGCCAAAGATTCGGGACTAGCGGGAGGTCGAACACCGGGGAGCTGTTTTTT	CASQRFGTSGRSNTGELFF
TRBJ2-5	-	many	TRBV7-2	TGTGCCAGCAGCTCCGGAACGTACCAAGAGACCCAGTACTTC	CASSSGTYQETQYF
TRBJ2-5	-	-	TRBV4-3	TGCGCCAGCAGCCAAGCGTTACGGGAGACCCAGTACTTC	CASSQALRETQYF
TRBJ2-7	-	-	TRBV27	TGTGCCAGCAGTTTGGCGCCCACCACCTCCTACGAGCAGTACTTC	CASSLAPTTSYEQYF
TRBJ2-3	-	many	TRBV12-3/TRBV12-4	TGTGCCAGCTCCCCCCAGGGGGCCGGTAGGAGCGGGAGGTTCAGGAATACGCAGTATTTT	CASSPQGAGRSGRFRNTQYF
TRBJ2-3	-	many	TRBV7-2	TGTGCCAGCAGCTTAGAACCCAATACGCAGTATTTT	CASSLEPNTQYF
TRBJ1-2	TRBD1	once	TRBV28	TGTGCCAGCAAGCCGGGACAGGGTGTCTATGGCTACACCTTC	CASKPGQGVYGYTF
TRBJ2-5	TRBD2	few	TRBV27	TGTGCCAGCAGAAAACTAGCGGGAAATGCAGAGACCCAGTACTTC	CASRKLAGNAETQYF
TRBJ2-1	-	few	TRBV6-2/TRBV6-3	TGTGCCAGCAGTGCGATGAGCCGGGGTGAGCAGTTCTTC	CASSAMSRGEQFF
TRBJ1-6	-	-	TRBV2	TGTGCCAGCAGTGAGTCCTACTATAATTCACCCCTCCACTTT	CASSESYYNSPLHF
TRBJ2-2	-	few	TRBV27	TGTGCCACCAGATGGACCGGGGAGCTGTTTTTT	CATRWTGELFF